These 27 T cell receptor beta chains were sequenced from one sample in a study of Tregs in tolerant kidney transplant recipients. Mixed chimerism was transient after nonmyeloablative marrow transplants from related graft donors. The data were produced by immunoSEQ multiplex PCR, yet TCRdb's version contains in-frame clones alone and is incomplete. The sample lists 20,000 to 25,000 clones, over 70% occurring once. Sequences were derived from CD8+ T cells from blood (PBMCs), sampled 6 months after the transplant. The receptors derive from a human patient who received a combined kidney and bone marrow transplant. The graft donor may account for some of the T cells.

This clone has only one observation. This chain joins TRBV6-6 and TRBJ1-2; D call uncertain. Trimming cost V 2 bases and J 3 bases, with 16 bases left between them. The germline V gene has CDR1 MNHNY and CDR2 SVGAGI (reference sequence). The CDR3 is 16 amino acids. CDR3 sequence (DNA): TGTGCCAGCAGTTACACCCCGCAGGCCCCATACTATGGCTACACCTTC. The encoded protein is CASSYTPQAPYYGYTF.

CDR3 in DNA: TGTGCCAGTAGTCTTGGGCCAAACGAGCAGTACTTC. Translation: CASSLGPNEQYF. The chain carries TRBV19 and TRBJ2-7; D unclear. The CDR3 is 12 residues long. Germline CDR1 and CDR2: LNHDA and SQIVND (reference sequence). V shed 5 bases and J shed 5 bases, with 10 bases lying between them.

V usage is TRBV27 and J usage is TRBJ2-1; TRBD2 matches 7 bases. From germline, CDR1 is MNHEY and CDR2 SMNVEV (reference sequence). V was clipped by 0 bases and J by 7 bases; unmatched bases: 9. The CDR3 runs 16 residues. The CDR3, as DNA: TGTGCCAGCAGTTTATCGGCGGGGGAGCTCGGTAATGAGCAGTTCTTC. This translates into CASSLSAGELGNEQFF.

This clone has just one count. The CDR3 sequence is CASGSMNTEAFF. CDR3 nucleotides: TGTGCTAGTGGTTCAATGAACACTGAAGCTTTCTTT. The rearrangement uses TRBV12-5 and TRBJ1-1, with unresolved D. The CDR3 is 12 amino acids. V was cut by 4 bases and J by 0 bases, with 3 bases left in between. CDR1 LGHNT and CDR2 FRNRAP come from the germline V gene.

A single count supports this clone. The chain is built from TRBV27 and TRBJ2-7; D gene ambiguous. V was trimmed by 10 bases and J by 4 bases, leaving 8 bases between them. The CDR3 length is 10 residues. Germline assignment: CDR1 MNHEY and CDR2 SMNVEV (reference sequence). This CDR3 is CAIGRYEQYF. The CDR3 region has the DNA TGTGCCATCGGTAGATACGAGCAGTACTTC.

Details on this clone: The junction departs from germline at one end; a sequencing error may be responsible. The chain is built from TRBV29-1 and TRBJ2-1; perhaps TRBD2 as D (5 bases). Per the germline V gene, CDR1 is SQVTM and CDR2 is ANQGSEA. The CDR3 sequence is 14 residues long. The CDR3 coding sequence is TGCAGCGCTGAAGGCGGACTTTCTTACAATGAGCAGTTCTTC. It is translated as CSAEGGLSYNEQFF.

The rearrangement joins TRBV4-1 to TRBJ1-5; D is possibly TRBD1 (5 bases). Germline CDR1 MGHRA, CDR2 YSYEKL. The CDR3 totals 15 residues. Trimming stripped 4 bases from V and 5 bases from J, with 15 bases between. The CDR3: CASSPRGGVDQPQHF. The CDR3 region has the DNA TGCGCCAGCAGCCCTCGTGGGGGGGTGGATCAGCCCCAGCATTTT.

This clone appeared a few times. The chain couples TRBV4-2 to TRBJ2-1; tentative D call: TRBD1 (7 bases). Trimming removed 4 bases from V and 5 bases from J, with 12 bases in between. This CDR3 spans 14 amino acids. Germline CDR1 is LGHNA and CDR2 is YNFKEQ. In nucleotides, the CDR3 is TGTGCCAGCAGCCTAGGAGGGGGCAACAATGAGCAGTTCTTC. As protein: CASSLGGGNNEQFF.

The rearrangement uses TRBV27 and TRBJ1-5, with D maybe TRBD1 (6 bases). V gave up 5 bases and J gave up 5 bases, with 13 bases separating them. Per germline, CDR1 MNHEY and CDR2 SMNVEV (reference sequence). The CDR3 totals 14 residues. The CDR3 bases are TGTGCCAGCAGTGAAATGGACAGCCATCAGCCCCAGCATTTT. Amino acids: CASSEMDSHQPQHF.

In regard to this clone: Other DNA sequences in this sample translate to the same CDR3. The DNA for the CDR3 is TGTGCCAGCAGCCAACAAGACAGGGGTCTCTCTATTTCACCCCTCCACTTT. Protein: CASSQQDRGLSISPLHF. The gene calls are TRBV4-2 and TRBJ1-6; 8 positions match TRBD1. With V trimmed by 2 bases and J by 9 bases, 12 bases remained unmatched. Germline CDR1 is LGHNA and CDR2 is YNFKEQ. CDR3 length: 17 amino acids.

The CDR3 bases are TGTGCCAGTAGAGGGACACTGTTACACGAGCAGTACTTC. This sequence encodes CASRGTLLHEQYF. The chain uses TRBV19 and TRBJ2-7; possible D gene TRBD1, 6 bases. The length of the CDR3 is 13 residues. V dropped 6 bases and J dropped 5 bases, with 14 bases sitting between them. CDR1 and CDR2 (germline): LNHDA, SQIVND (reference sequence). Full variable domain (rest looked up from reference TRBV19 and TRBJ2-7): DGGITQSPKYLFRKEGQNVTLSCEQNLNHDAMYWYRQDPGQGLRLIYYSQIVNDFQKGDIAEGYSVSREKKESFPLTVTSAQKNPTAFYLCASRGTLLHEQYFGPGTRLTVT.

CDR3: CASSFTPGGGPWDTQYF. In DNA, the CDR3 is TGTGCCAGCAGCTTTACCCCTGGCGGGGGGCCGTGGGATACGCAGTATTTT. The chain couples TRBV7-9 to TRBJ2-3; 8 bases match TRBD2. CDR3 length equals 17 residues. The ends lost 3 bases at V and 6 bases at J; junction bases unmatched: 14. Germline assignment: CDR1 SEHNR and CDR2 FQNEAQ (reference sequence).

The chain joins TRBV13 to TRBJ2-5, with 12 positions matching TRBD2. Germline V gene lookup returns CDR1 PRHDT and CDR2 FYEKMQ (reference sequence). V was pared by 5 bases and J by 2 bases, with 6 bases of the junction left unmatched. The CDR3 totals 16 residues. The CDR3 nucleotides read TGTGCCAGCAGCGATGGGACTAGCGGGCTTCAAGAGACCCAGTACTTC. It translates to CASSDGTSGLQETQYF.

This rearrangement joins TRBV13 to TRBJ1-2; perhaps TRBD1 as D (5 bases). The ends were cut back, 0 bases at V and 7 bases at J, with 24 bases in the middle. This CDR3 spans 18 amino acids. Germline V gives CDR1 PRHDT, CDR2 FYEKMQ (reference sequence). Here the CDR3 reads CASSLGRGGTGSMSGYTF. For the CDR3, the DNA is TGTGCCAGCAGCTTAGGCCGGGGGGGGACGGGCAGTATGAGTGGCTACACCTTC.

The gene calls are TRBV4-3 and TRBJ2-1; 11 positions agree with TRBD2. Unmatched junction bases numbered 2, after V lost 0 bases and J lost 7 bases. Germline CDR1 and CDR2: LGHNA and YSLEER. This CDR3 comprises 15 residues. The CDR3 sequence is CASSQDRTSGNEQFF. The CDR3 DNA sequence: TGCGCCAGCAGCCAAGACCGGACTAGCGGGAATGAGCAGTTCTTC.

The gene calls are TRBV4-3 and TRBJ1-1, with a tentative D call TRBD1 (6 bases). The CDR3 runs 14 residues. Trimming removed 3 bases from V and 7 bases from J, with 15 bases in between. Germline V gene sequence: CDR1 LGHNA, CDR2 YSLEER. The CDR3 nucleotides read TGCGCCAGCAGCCAGGACAACAGGGCTTATGAAGCTTTCTTT. The encoded protein is CASSQDNRAYEAFF.

V is TRBV4-3 and J is TRBJ1-1; 7 bases fit TRBD1. This CDR3 is 15 amino acids long. With V trimmed by 1 base and J by 4 bases, 6 bases remained unmatched. Germline-derived CDR1 and CDR2 are LGHNA and YSLEER. As DNA, the CDR3 is TGCGCCAGCAGCCAAGTTCCAGGGGGAGGCACTGAAGCTTTCTTT. Protein sequence: CASSQVPGGGTEAFF.

J is TRBJ2-2 and V is TRBV28; 13 nucleotides align to TRBD2. The length of the CDR3 is 18 residues. Germline V gene sequence: CDR1 MDHEN, CDR2 SYDVKM. Unmatched junction bases numbered 10, after V lost 5 bases and J lost 4 bases. CDR3 sequence (DNA): TGTGCCAGCAGTCTACTAGCGGGGGGGATTCAACGCACCGGGGAGCTGTTTTTT. Translated: CASSLLAGGIQRTGELFF.

The chain combines TRBV9 with TRBJ1-4; D possibly corresponds to TRBD1 (6 bases). The CDR3 loop spans 16 amino acids. The V gene lost 2 bases and the J gene lost 8 bases, with 19 bases spanning the gap. Germline V gene data show CDR1 as SGDLS and CDR2 as YYNGEE. CDR3: CASSVRAGTRGEKLFF. The DNA of the CDR3 is TGTGCCAGCAGCGTGAGGGCCGGGACACGGGGAGAAAAACTGTTTTTT.

The V and J genes are TRBV28 and TRBJ2-1; 11 bases fit TRBD1. After removal of 8 bases from V and 4 bases from J, the junction contained 10 bases not matched to a gene. The CDR3 sequence is 16 residues long. The germline gives CDR1 MDHEN, CDR2 SYDVKM. CDR3 sequence: CASSVWRDRGYNEQFF. The CDR3 DNA reads TGTGCCAGCTCAGTTTGGAGGGACAGGGGGTACAATGAGCAGTTCTTC.

CDR3: CATRQETFMNTEAFF. CDR3 sequence (DNA): TGTGCCACCAGACAGGAGACTTTTATGAACACTGAAGCTTTCTTT. V gene TRBV15 combines with J gene TRBJ1-1; weak D call: TRBD1 (5 bases). Trimming shortened V by 6 bases and J by 0 bases, and 14 bases separated the two germline ends. The CDR3 covers 15 residues. Per germline, CDR1 LNHNV and CDR2 YYDKDF (reference sequence).

The genes are TRBV14 and TRBJ1-2; TRBD1 agrees at 7 bases. Germline V gene data show CDR1 as SGHDN and CDR2 as FVKESK. After removal of 0 bases from V and 5 bases from J, the junction contained 12 bases not matched to a gene. The CDR3 length is 17 residues. The CDR3 DNA reads as TGTGCCAGCAGCCAAGATCACATTAGGGGGCTATATTATGGCTACACCTTC. Residues: CASSQDHIRGLYYGYTF.

The chain joins TRBV5-6 to TRBJ2-5; D might be TRBD1 (5 bases). V lost 4 bases, J lost 1 base, and 11 bases lay in between. Looked up from germline, CDR1 is SGHDT and CDR2 is YYEEEE. The CDR3 has 14 amino acids. The CDR3 nucleotides are TGTGCCAGCAGCCAACCGACAGCCCAAGAGACCCAGTACTTC. Protein product: CASSQPTAQETQYF. The full variable domain, rest sourced from reference TRBV5-6 and TRBJ2-5, is DAGVTQSPTHLIKTRGQQVTLRCSPKSGHDTVSWYQQALGQGPQFIFQYYEEEERQRGNFPDRFSGHQFPNYSSELNVNALLLGDSALYLCASSQPTAQETQYFGPGTRLLVL.

The V call is TRBV7-8, the J call TRBJ2-7, with TRBD1 as a possible D gene (6 bases). The CDR3 totals 16 residues. Trimming shortened V by 0 bases and J by 1 base, and 13 bases separated the two germline ends. Germline CDR1 SGHVS, CDR2 FQNEAQ. CDR3 nucleotides: TGTGCCAGCAGCTTAGCTACAACAGGGCCTTCCTACGAGCAGTACTTC. It translates to CASSLATTGPSYEQYF. The full variable domain, in which reference TRBV7-8 and TRBJ2-7 provide the parts outside the CDR3, is GAGVSQSPRYKVAKRGQDVALRCDPISGHVSLFWYQQALGQGPEFLTYFQNEAQLDKSGLPSDRFFAERPEGSVSTLKIQRTQQEDSAVYLCASSLATTGPSYEQYFGPGTRLTVT.

To note about this clone: Other DNA sequences of this sample code for an identical CDR3. The rearrangement joins TRBV28 to TRBJ2-2; D gene uncertain. The CDR3 is 12 amino acids. V lost 5 bases to trimming and J lost 4 bases, with 5 bases between them. Germline V gene lookup returns CDR1 MDHEN and CDR2 SYDVKM. The CDR3 here is CASSILTGELFF. CDR3 in DNA: TGTGCCAGCAGTATCCTCACCGGGGAGCTGTTTTTT. The variable domain in full, completed from reference TRBV28 and TRBJ2-2, reads DVKVTQSSRYLVKRTGEKVFLECVQDMDHENMFWYRQDPGLGLRLIYFSYDVKMKEKGDIPEGYSVSREKKERFSLILESASTNQTSMYLCASSILTGELFFGEGSRLTVL.

The chain carries TRBV9 and TRBJ2-3; D is possibly TRBD1 (5 bases). This CDR3 comprises 19 residues. V was cut by 3 bases and J by 0 bases, with 23 bases left in between. Germline loops: CDR1 SGDLS, CDR2 YYNGEE. The CDR3 DNA is TGTGCCAGCAGCGGTCGTAGGACACCGGAGTTTAGGAGCACAGATACGCAGTATTTT. Translation: CASSGRRTPEFRSTDTQYF.

The J gene is TRBJ1-2, the V gene TRBV2, with TRBD1 identical over 9 bases. The CDR3 is 15 amino acids. Germline lookup yields CDR1 SNHLY and CDR2 FYNNEI. Unmatched junction bases numbered 7, after V lost 5 bases and J lost 3 bases. The CDR3 DNA is TGTGCCAGCAGTCGACCGGACAGGGGTGACTATGGCTACACCTTC. Protein sequence: CASSRPDRGDYGYTF.